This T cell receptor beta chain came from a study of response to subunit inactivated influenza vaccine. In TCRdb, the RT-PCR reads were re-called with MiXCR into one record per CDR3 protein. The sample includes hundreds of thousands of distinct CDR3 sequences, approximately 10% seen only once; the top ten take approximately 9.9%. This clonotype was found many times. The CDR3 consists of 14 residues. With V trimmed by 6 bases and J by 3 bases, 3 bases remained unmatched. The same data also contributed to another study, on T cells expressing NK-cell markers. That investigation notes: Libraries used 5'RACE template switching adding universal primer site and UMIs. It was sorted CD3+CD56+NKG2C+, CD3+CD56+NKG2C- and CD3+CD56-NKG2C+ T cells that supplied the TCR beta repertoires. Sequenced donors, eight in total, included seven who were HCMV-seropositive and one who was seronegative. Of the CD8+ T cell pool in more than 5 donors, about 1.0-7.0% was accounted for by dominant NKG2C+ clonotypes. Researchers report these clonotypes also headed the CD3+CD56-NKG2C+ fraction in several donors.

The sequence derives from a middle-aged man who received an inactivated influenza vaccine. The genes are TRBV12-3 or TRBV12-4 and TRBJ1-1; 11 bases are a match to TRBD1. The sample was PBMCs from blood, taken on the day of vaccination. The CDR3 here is CASSRTGGYTEAFF. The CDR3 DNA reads TGTGCCAGCAGCAGGACAGGGGGCTACACTGAAGCTTTCTTT.